What follows is one T cell receptor beta chain and its context. What it binds is not known. After re-calling the 5' RACE reads, TCRdb lists one entry per CDR3 protein, DNA absent. This repertoire comprises approximately 550,000 distinct CDR3 sequences; its ten largest clones make up 3.5% to 4.5%. The entry originates in a study of T cells expressing NK-cell markers. Broader study findings: The dominant NKG2C+ clonotypes represented about 1.0-7.5% of CD8+ T cells in over 5 donors.

Germline CDR1 is SGHRS and CDR2 is YFSETQ. This CDR3 spans 17 amino acids. The origin of this receptor is a man aged 18 to 30 in good health. V usage is TRBV5-1 and J usage is TRBJ2-1; TCRdb's assignment of TRBD2 cannot be checked, as there is no DNA. Sequencing was performed on blood T cells: a sorted CD56 or NKG2C T cell subset, CD4+ or CD8+ T cells, or bulk PBMC T cells (not recorded which). The CDR3 spells CASSPGLAGGVGNEQFF.